The 14 T cell receptor beta chains below were found in one sample sequenced in a study of post-analysis software for immune sequencing data. No antigens are known for them. Tagging with unique molecular identifiers was a feature of the TCR beta cDNA libraries. TCRdb called the PCR reads again in MiXCR, with one record for every CDR3 protein. The table shows roughly 800,000 distinct CDR3 sequences, with 30% occurring only once. Regarding the study as a whole: Compared with controls, patients had more of about 5 TRBV segments, including TRBV5-6, TRBV5-1 and TRBV20-1.

The sample was blood. The source is a girl between 10 and 17 years old with multiple sclerosis.

A few counts support this clonotype. The chain is built from TRBV4-1 and TRBJ1-2; no definite D call. The germline V gene has CDR1 MGHRA and CDR2 YSYEKL. Trimming removed 5 bases from V and 4 bases from J, with 14 bases in between. The CDR3 runs 14 residues. In DNA form, the CDR3 reads TGCGCCAGCAGCTCAAGTATGTCCATCTATGGCTACACCTTC. This encodes CASSSSMSIYGYTF.

This clonotype has just a few counts. Given a much more abundant clone one base away, this may be a read error. The chain employs TRBV7-2 and TRBJ1-2, with D uncertain. Trimming left V 5 bases short and J 6 bases short, with 7 bases between. Germline V gene data show CDR1 as SGHTA and CDR2 as FQGNSA. The CDR3 consists of 11 residues. CDR3 in DNA: TGTGCCAGCAGCCAACGTAATGGCTACACCTTC. Protein sequence: CASSQRNGYTF.

The chain couples TRBV7-2 to TRBJ1-5, with 9 positions matching TRBD1. Germline V lookup: CDR1 SGHTA, CDR2 FQGNSA. V was clipped by 7 bases and J by 2 bases; unmatched bases: 6. The CDR3 sequence is 15 residues long. CDR3 residues: CASKRTGAGNQPQHF. CDR3 nucleotide sequence: TGTGCCAGCAAGCGGACAGGGGCGGGCAATCAGCCCCAGCATTTT.

This chain links TRBV20-1 with TRBJ2-1, with D hard to call. The V gene's germline CDR1 is DFQATT and CDR2 SNEGSKA (reference sequence). The V and J ends lost 1 base and 5 bases respectively, with 9 bases between them. The CDR3 length is 13 residues. The CDR3 sequence: CSARVPANNEQFF. CDR3 nucleotides: TGCAGTGCTAGAGTTCCAGCGAACAATGAGCAGTTCTTC.

This clonotype was counted only a few times. The V call is TRBV11-2, the J call TRBJ2-7; D is ambiguous. V shed 0 bases and J shed 3 bases, with 9 bases lying between them. CDR1 is SGHAT and CDR2 is FQNNGV in the germline V gene. The CDR3 consists of 14 residues. CDR3 coding DNA: TGTGCCAGCAGCTTAGATTGGCGTTTCTACGAGCAGTACTTC. Protein product: CASSLDWRFYEQYF.

V gene TRBV25-1 combines with J gene TRBJ1-2, with 11 bases aligning to TRBD1. J lost 2 bases, V lost 6 bases, and 2 bases had no gene match. CDR1 is MGHDK, CDR2 SYGVNS, per germline. This CDR3 contains 14 residues. The CDR3 DNA is TGTGCCAGCAGCGGGACAGGGGGAAACTATGGCTACACCTTC. Translated: CASSGTGGNYGYTF.

The chain is built from TRBV13 and TRBJ2-4; 15 bases agree with TRBD2. This CDR3 is 18 amino acids long. J was trimmed by 4 bases and V by 5 bases; bases with no gene match: 9. Germline CDR1 reads PRHDT; CDR2 reads FYEKMQ (reference sequence). CDR3 coding DNA: TGTGCCAGCAGCCCCGGACTAGCGGGGGGGCCTACGAAAAACATTCAGTACTTC. This gives the protein CASSPGLAGGPTKNIQYF.

This clonotype showed up just a few times. The rearrangement links TRBV6-5 to TRBJ1-2; 9 bases align to TRBD1. J gave up 8 bases and V 3 bases, and 13 bases lay outside the gene matches. Germline V gives CDR1 MNHEY, CDR2 SVGAGI. The CDR3 consists of 16 residues. This CDR3 is CASSYSGTGSVGGYTF. Here the CDR3 DNA reads TGTGCCAGCAGTTATTCCGGGACAGGGAGTGTCGGGGGCTACACCTTC.

This clonotype appeared a few times. The V and J genes are TRBV12-3 or TRBV12-4 and TRBJ2-5; 9 bases align to TRBD2. The V segment lost 2 bases and the J segment 5 bases; nucleotides outside the gene matches: 6. This CDR3 has 15 amino acids. CDR3 protein: CASSLWASGTETQYF. The CDR3 region has the DNA TGTGCCAGCAGTTTATGGGCTAGCGGGACGGAGACCCAGTACTTC.

The rearrangement uses TRBV27 and TRBJ1-2; 9 bases agree with TRBD1. The CDR3 spans 16 residues. Germline V gene sequence: CDR1 MNHEY, CDR2 SMNVEV (reference sequence). Losses at the gene ends were 0 bases for V and 4 bases for J; bases not matched to a gene: 6. CDR3 sequence reads: CASSLSRGQGSYGYTF. CDR3 nucleotide sequence: TGTGCCAGCAGTTTATCGAGAGGACAGGGGAGCTATGGCTACACCTTC.

This clonotype was detected a few times. The chain combines TRBV6-2 or TRBV6-3 with TRBJ1-1, with 7 bases that match TRBD1. The CDR3 contains 14 residues. Germline V gives CDR1 MNHEY, CDR2 SVGEGT. The V and J ends lost 6 bases and 4 bases, in that order; junction bases with no gene match: 8. The CDR3 bases are TGTGCCAGCAGAGGCCAGGGGGGTCGCACTGAAGCTTTCTTT. Translation gives CASRGQGGRTEAFF.

This chain connects TRBV7-2 to TRBJ2-5; D is undetermined. V was cut by 5 bases and J by 5 bases, with 15 bases left in between. Germline V gives CDR1 SGHTA, CDR2 FQGNSA. This CDR3 has 14 amino acids. This chain's CDR3 is CASSPIILGETQYF. For the CDR3, the DNA is TGTGCCAGCAGCCCTATAATTCTCGGGGAGACCCAGTACTTC. The complete variable domain, with remaining parts taken from reference TRBV7-2 and TRBJ2-5, reads GAGVSQSPSNKVTEKGKDVELRCDPISGHTALYWYRQSLGQGLEFLIYFQGNSAPDKSGLPSDRFSAERTGGSVSTLTIQRTQQEDSAVYLCASSPIILGETQYFGPGTRLLVL.

The chain uses TRBV7-9 and TRBJ2-1, with 9 nucleotides matching TRBD2. This CDR3 is 14 amino acids long. The junction had 5 bases not matched to a gene; V was cut back by 4 bases and J by 7 bases. Germline lookup yields CDR1 SEHNR and CDR2 FQNEAQ (reference sequence). CDR3 nucleotides: TGTGCCAGCAGCTCGGTAGCGGGAGAGAATGAGCAGTTCTTC. Protein sequence: CASSSVAGENEQFF.

This chain connects TRBV5-5 to TRBJ1-5; the D is unclear. This CDR3 has 14 residues. The ends were cut back, 8 bases at V and 0 bases at J, with 12 bases in the middle. Germline-derived CDR1 and CDR2 are SGHKS and YYEKEE (reference sequence). CDR3 sequence (DNA): TGTGCCAGTGGGCCGTTGTATAGCAATCAGCCCCAGCATTTT. Amino acid sequence: CASGPLYSNQPQHF.